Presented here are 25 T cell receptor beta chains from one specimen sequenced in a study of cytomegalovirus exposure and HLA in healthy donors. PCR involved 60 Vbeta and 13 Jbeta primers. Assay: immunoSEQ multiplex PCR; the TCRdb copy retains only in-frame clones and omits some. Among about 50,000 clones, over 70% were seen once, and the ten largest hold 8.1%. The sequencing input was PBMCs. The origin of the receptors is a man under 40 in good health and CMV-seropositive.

This chain's CDR3 is CASSPGGSGYNEQFF. In DNA form, the CDR3 reads TGCGCCAGCAGCCCGGGGGGCAGTGGCTACAATGAGCAGTTCTTC. The chain recombines TRBV5-1 with TRBJ2-1; tentative D call: TRBD2 (7 bases). The V and J ends lost 4 bases and 3 bases respectively, with 14 bases between them. The CDR3 is 15 residues long. CDR1 and CDR2 from the germline V gene are SGHRS and YFSETQ.

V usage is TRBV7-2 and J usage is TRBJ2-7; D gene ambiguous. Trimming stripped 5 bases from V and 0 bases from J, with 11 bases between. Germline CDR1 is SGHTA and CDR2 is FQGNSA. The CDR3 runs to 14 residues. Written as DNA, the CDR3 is TGTGCCAGCAGCCCGACGGGTTACTCCTACGAGCAGTACTTC. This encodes CASSPTGYSYEQYF.

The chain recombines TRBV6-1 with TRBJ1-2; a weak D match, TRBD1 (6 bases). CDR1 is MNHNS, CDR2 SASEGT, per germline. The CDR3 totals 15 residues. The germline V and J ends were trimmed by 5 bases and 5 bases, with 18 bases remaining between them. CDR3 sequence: CASSSTGTGRYGYTF. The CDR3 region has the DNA TGTGCCAGCAGTTCTACAGGGACGGGAAGGTATGGCTACACCTTC.

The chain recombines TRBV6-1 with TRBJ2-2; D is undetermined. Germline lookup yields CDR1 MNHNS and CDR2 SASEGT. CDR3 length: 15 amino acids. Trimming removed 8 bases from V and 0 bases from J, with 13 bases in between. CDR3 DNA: TGTGCCAGCGTCACCAGACATTCGAACACCGGGGAGCTGTTTTTT. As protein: CASVTRHSNTGELFF.

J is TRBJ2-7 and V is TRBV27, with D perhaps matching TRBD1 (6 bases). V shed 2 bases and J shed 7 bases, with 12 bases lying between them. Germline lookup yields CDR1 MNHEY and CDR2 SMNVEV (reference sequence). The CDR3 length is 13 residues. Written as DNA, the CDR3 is TGTGCCAGCAGTTTAGTACAGGGTCCGGAGCAGTACTTC. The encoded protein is CASSLVQGPEQYF.

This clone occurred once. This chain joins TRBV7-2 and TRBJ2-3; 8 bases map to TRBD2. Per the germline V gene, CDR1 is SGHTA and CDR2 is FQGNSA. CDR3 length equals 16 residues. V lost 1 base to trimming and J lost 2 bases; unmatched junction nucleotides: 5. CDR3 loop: CASSLGVAGPTDTQYF. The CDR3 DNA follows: TGTGCCAGCAGCTTAGGGGTAGCGGGGCCCACAGATACGCAGTATTTT. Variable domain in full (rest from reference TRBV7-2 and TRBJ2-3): GAGVSQSPSNKVTEKGKDVELRCDPISGHTALYWYRQSLGQGLEFLIYFQGNSAPDKSGLPSDRFSAERTGGSVSTLTIQRTQQEDSAVYLCASSLGVAGPTDTQYFGPGTRLTVL.

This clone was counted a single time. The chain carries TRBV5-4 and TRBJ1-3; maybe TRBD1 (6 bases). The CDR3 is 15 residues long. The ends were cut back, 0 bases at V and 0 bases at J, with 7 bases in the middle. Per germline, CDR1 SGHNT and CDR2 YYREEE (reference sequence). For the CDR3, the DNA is TGTGCCAGCAGCTTGGAACAGGGCTCTGGAAACACCATATATTTT. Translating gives CASSLEQGSGNTIYF.

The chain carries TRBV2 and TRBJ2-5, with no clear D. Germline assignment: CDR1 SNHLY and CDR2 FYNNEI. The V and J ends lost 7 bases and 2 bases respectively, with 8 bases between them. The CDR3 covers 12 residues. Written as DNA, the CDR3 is TGTGCCAGCAATCAGTTACAAGAGACCCAGTACTTC. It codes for CASNQLQETQYF.

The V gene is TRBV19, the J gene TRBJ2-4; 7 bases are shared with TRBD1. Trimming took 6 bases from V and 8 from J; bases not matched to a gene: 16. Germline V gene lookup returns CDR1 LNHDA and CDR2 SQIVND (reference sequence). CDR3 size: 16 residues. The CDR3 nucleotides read TGTGCCAGTAGCGATGGGGCTCGAGGGGGCTTTCACATTCAGTACTTC. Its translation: CASSDGARGGFHIQYF.

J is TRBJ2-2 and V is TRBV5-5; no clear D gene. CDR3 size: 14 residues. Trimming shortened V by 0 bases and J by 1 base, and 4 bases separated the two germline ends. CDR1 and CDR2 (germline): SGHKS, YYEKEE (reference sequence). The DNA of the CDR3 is TGTGCCAGCAGCTTGGGAGGGAACACCGGGGAGCTGTTTTTT. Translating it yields CASSLGGNTGELFF.

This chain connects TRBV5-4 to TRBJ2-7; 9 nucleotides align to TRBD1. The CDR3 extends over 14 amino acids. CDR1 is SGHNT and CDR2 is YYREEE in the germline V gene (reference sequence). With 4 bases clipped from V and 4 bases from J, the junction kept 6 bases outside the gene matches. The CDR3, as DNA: TGTGCCAGCAGCGTGGGACAGGGAGCATACGAGCAGTACTTC. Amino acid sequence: CASSVGQGAYEQYF.

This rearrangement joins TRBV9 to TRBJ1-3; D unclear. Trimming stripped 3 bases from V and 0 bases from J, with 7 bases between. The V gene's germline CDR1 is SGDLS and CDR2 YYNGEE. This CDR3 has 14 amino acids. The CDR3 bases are TGTGCCAGCAGCGGACTGCGCTCTGGAAACACCATATATTTT. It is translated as CASSGLRSGNTIYF.

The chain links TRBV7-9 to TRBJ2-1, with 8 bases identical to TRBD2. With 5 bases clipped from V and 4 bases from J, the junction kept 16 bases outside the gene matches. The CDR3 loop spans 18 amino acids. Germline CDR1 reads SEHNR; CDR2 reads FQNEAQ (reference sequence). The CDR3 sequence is CASSRPTSGNLLYNEQFF. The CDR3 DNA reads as TGTGCCAGCAGCCGCCCAACTAGCGGTAACCTATTATACAATGAGCAGTTCTTC.

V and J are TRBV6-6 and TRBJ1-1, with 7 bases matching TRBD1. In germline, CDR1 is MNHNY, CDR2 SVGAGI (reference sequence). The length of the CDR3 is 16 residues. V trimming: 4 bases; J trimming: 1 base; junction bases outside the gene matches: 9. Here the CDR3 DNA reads TGTGCCAGCAGTTCAAATCCGACAGGGCCGAACACTGAAGCTTTCTTT. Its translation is CASSSNPTGPNTEAFF.

The CDR3 region is CASSQVGSSYGYTF. CDR3 in DNA: TGTGCCAGCAGCCAAGTGGGCTCAAGCTATGGCTACACCTTC. The J gene is TRBJ1-2, the V gene TRBV7-9; no reliable D call. V dropped 5 bases and J dropped 4 bases, with 14 bases sitting between them. The CDR3 consists of 14 residues. Germline values: CDR1 SEHNR, CDR2 FQNEAQ (reference sequence).

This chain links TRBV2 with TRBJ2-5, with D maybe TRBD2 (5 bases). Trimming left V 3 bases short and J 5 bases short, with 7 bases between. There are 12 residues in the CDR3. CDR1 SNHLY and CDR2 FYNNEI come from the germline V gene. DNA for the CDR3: TGTGCCAGCAGTGAGTCGGGGGAGACCCAGTACTTC. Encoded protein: CASSESGETQYF.

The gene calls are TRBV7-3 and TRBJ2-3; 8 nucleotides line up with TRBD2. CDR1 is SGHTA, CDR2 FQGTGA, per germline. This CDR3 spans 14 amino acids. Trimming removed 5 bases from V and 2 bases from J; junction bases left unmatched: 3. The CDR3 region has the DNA TGTGCCAGCAGCGATAGCGGGGTCACAGATACGCAGTATTTT. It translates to CASSDSGVTDTQYF.

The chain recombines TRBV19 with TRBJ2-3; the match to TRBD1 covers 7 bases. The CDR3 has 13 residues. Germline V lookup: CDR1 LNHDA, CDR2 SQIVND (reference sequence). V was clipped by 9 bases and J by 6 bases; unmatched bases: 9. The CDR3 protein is CASSRGWSDTQYF. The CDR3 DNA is TGTGCCAGCTCCAGGGGGTGGAGCGATACGCAGTATTTT.

CDR3 region: CASSESPKVAGTIEDNEQFF. The CDR3 DNA follows: TGCGCCAGCAGTGAGAGCCCGAAGGTGGCCGGTACTATAGAGGACAATGAGCAGTTCTTC. The rearrangement links TRBV10-1 to TRBJ2-1; D is uncertain. CDR1 is WNHNN and CDR2 is SYGVQD in the germline V gene (reference sequence). Trimming stripped 2 bases from V and 5 bases from J, with 28 bases between. CDR3 length: 20 residues.

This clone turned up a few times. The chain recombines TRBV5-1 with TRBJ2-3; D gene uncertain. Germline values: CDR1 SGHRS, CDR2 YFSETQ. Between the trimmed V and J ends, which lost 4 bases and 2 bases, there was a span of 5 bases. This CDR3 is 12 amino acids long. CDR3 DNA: TGCGCCAGCAGCGAACTCACAGATACGCAGTATTTT. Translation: CASSELTDTQYF.

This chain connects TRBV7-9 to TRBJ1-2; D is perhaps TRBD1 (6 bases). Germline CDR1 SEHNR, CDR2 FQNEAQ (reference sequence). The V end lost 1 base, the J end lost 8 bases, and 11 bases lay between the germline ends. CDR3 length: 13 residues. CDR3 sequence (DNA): TGTGCCAGCAGCTTAGAGGGGACAAAGGGCTACACCTTC. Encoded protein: CASSLEGTKGYTF. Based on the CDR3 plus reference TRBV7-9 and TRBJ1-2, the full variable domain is DTGVSQNPRHKITKRGQNVTFRCDPISEHNRLYWYRQTLGQGPEFLTYFQNEAQLEKSRLLSDRFSAERPKGSFSTLEIQRTEQGDSAMYLCASSLEGTKGYTFGSGTRLTVV.

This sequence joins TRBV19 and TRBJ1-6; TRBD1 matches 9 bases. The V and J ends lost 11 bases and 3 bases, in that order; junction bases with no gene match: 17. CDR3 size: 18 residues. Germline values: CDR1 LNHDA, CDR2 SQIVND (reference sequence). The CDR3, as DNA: TGTGCCGGGACCCCGGGACAGGGAATAAACGGCTATAATTCACCCCTCCACTTT. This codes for CAGTPGQGINGYNSPLHF.

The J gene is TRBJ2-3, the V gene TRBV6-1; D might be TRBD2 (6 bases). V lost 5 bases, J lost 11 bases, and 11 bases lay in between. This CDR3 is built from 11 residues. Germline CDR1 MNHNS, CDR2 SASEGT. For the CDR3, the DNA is TGTGCCAGCAGTAGGGGACTCGGGCAGTATTTT. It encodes CASSRGLGQYF.

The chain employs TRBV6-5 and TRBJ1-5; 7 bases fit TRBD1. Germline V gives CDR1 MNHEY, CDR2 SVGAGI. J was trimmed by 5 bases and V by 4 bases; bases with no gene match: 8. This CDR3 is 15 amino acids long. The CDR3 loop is CASSSAKGAHQPQHF. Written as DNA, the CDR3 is TGTGCCAGCAGTTCCGCGAAGGGGGCTCATCAGCCCCAGCATTTT.

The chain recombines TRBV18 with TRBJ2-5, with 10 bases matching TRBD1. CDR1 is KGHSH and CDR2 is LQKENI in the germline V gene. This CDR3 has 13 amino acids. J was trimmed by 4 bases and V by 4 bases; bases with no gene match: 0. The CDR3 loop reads CASSRDRGETQYF. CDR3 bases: TGTGCCAGCTCACGGGACAGGGGAGAGACCCAGTACTTC.